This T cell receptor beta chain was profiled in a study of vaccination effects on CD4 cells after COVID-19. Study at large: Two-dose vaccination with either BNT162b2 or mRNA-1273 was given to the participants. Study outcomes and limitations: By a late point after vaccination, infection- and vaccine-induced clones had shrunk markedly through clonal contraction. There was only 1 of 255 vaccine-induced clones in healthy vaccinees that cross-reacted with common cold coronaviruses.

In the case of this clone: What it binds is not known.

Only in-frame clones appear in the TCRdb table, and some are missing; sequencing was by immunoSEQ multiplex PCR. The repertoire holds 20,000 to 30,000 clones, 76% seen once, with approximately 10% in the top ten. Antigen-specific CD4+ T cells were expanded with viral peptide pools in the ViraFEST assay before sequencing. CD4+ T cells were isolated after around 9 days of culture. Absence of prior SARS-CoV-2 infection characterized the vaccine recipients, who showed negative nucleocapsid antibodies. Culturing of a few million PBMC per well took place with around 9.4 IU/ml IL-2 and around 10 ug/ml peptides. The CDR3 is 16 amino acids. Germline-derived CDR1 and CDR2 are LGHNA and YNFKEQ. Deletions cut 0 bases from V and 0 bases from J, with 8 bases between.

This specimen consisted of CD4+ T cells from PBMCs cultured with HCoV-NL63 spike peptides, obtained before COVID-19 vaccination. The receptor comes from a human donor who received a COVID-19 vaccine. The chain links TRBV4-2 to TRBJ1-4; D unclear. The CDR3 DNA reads TGTGCCAGCAGCCAAGATTGGGAAGCAACTAATGAAAAACTGTTTTTT. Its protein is CASSQDWEATNEKLFF.